The 18 T cell receptor beta chains given below trace back to one sample, sequenced in a study of beta chain features in type 1 diabetes. General observations from the study: In all four CD4+ subsets, TCRB CDR3 length was significantly, moderately reduced in type 1 diabetes.

These receptors lack a known antigen. Expressed TCRB transcripts were sequenced because the entire RNA isolate underwent reverse transcription. Clones were sequenced by immunoSEQ multiplex PCR, and TCRdb holds only the in-frame ones, with some missing. This sample has 400,000 or so clones, with over 9.5% found just once. The sequenced sample consisted of naive CD4+ T cells from blood. All receptors come from a woman under 30 with type 1 diabetes.

V gene TRBV18 combines with J gene TRBJ2-3, with D possibly matching TRBD1 (6 bases). The length of the CDR3 is 13 residues. CDR1 and CDR2 from the germline V gene are KGHSH and LQKENI. The V and J ends lost 5 bases and 4 bases respectively, with 10 bases between them. CDR3 region: CASSFQGSDTQYF. CDR3 nucleotide sequence: TGTGCCAGCTCATTCCAGGGGTCAGATACGCAGTATTTT. The full variable domain, with the rest looked up from reference TRBV18 and TRBJ2-3, is NAGVMQNPRHLVRRRGQEARLRCSPMKGHSHVYWYRQLPEEGLKFMVYLQKENIIDESGMPKERFSAEFPKEGPSILRIQQVVRGDSAAYFCASSFQGSDTQYFGPGTRLTVL.

This sequence joins TRBV7-2 and TRBJ1-3; D remains ambiguous. CDR1 SGHTA and CDR2 FQGNSA come from the germline V gene. This CDR3 region has 14 residues. V gave up 2 bases and J gave up 8 bases, with 13 bases separating them. The CDR3 nucleotides are TGTGCCAGCAGCTTACACCCCCCCGGAGACACCATATATTTT. Its protein product is CASSLHPPGDTIYF.

This chain connects TRBV5-1 to TRBJ2-1; TRBD2 aligns across 14 bases. The germline V gene has CDR1 SGHRS and CDR2 YFSETQ. CDR3 size: 17 residues. Trimming removed 4 bases from V and 13 bases from J; junction bases left unmatched: 16. The CDR3 is CASSGPTSGRANTVQFF. The CDR3 DNA follows: TGCGCCAGCAGCGGACCGACTAGCGGGAGGGCCAACACAGTACAGTTCTTC.

V is TRBV13 and J is TRBJ2-3; TRBD2 might be the D (6 bases). The germline gives CDR1 PRHDT, CDR2 FYEKMQ (reference sequence). This CDR3 is 14 amino acids long. V gave up 5 bases and J gave up 0 bases, with 9 bases separating them. The chain's CDR3 is CASSLGGSTDTQYF. CDR3 DNA: TGTGCCAGCAGCCTTGGAGGGAGCACAGATACGCAGTATTTT.

This clone was recorded a few times. This chain connects TRBV5-1 to TRBJ1-2; D is possibly TRBD1 (5 bases). CDR3 length: 13 residues. The V gene lost 4 bases and the J gene lost 0 bases, with 7 bases spanning the gap. CDR1 SGHRS and CDR2 YFSETQ come from the germline V gene. The CDR3 sequence is CASSKDTNYGYTF. As DNA, the CDR3 is TGCGCCAGCAGCAAGGACACTAACTATGGCTACACCTTC. The variable domain in full, completed from reference TRBV5-1 and TRBJ1-2, reads KAGVTQTPRYLIKTRGQQVTLSCSPISGHRSVSWYQQTPGQGLQFLFEYFSETQRNKGNFPGRFSGRQFSNSRSEMNVSTLELGDSALYLCASSKDTNYGYTFGSGTRLTVV.

J is TRBJ2-4 and V is TRBV28, with 7 bases aligning to TRBD2. Germline lookup yields CDR1 MDHEN and CDR2 SYDVKM. The CDR3 contains 14 residues. J was trimmed by 6 bases and V by 3 bases; bases with no gene match: 5. CDR3 in DNA: TGTGCCAGCAGTTTGGGGGGGTCAGGAAACATTCAGTACTTC. Protein product: CASSLGGSGNIQYF.

This chain links TRBV29-1 with TRBJ1-1, with D perhaps TRBD1 (5 bases). The germline gives CDR1 SQVTM, CDR2 ANQGSEA. The ends were cut back, 3 bases at V and 5 bases at J, with 10 bases in the middle. The CDR3 has 12 amino acids. CDR3 DNA: TGCAGCGTTGACTGGGGGGTAACTGAAGCTTTCTTT. Translation gives CSVDWGVTEAFF.

The CDR3 region has the DNA TGCGCCAGCAGCACCCCGACAGGGGAAGGAGGGACCCAGTACTTC. This gives the protein CASSTPTGEGGTQYF. The J gene is TRBJ2-5, the V gene TRBV5-1; the match to TRBD1 covers 8 bases. The CDR3 is 15 amino acids. Germline trimming cut 4 bases from V and 7 bases from J; bases unmatched to any gene: 12. Germline lookup yields CDR1 SGHRS and CDR2 YFSETQ.

The chain uses TRBV15 and TRBJ1-5, with D possibly matching TRBD1 (6 bases). The germline V gene has CDR1 LNHNV and CDR2 YYDKDF (reference sequence). The CDR3 extends over 16 amino acids. Trimming took 0 bases from V and 4 from J, leaving 13 bases between them. CDR3 DNA: TGTGCCACCAGCAGAGATTTGGCGACAGGAAATCAGCCCCAGCATTTT. It codes for CATSRDLATGNQPQHF.

Here the CDR3 DNA reads TGTGCCACCTGTCCACTAGCGGGAGATGGTGAGACCCAGTACTTC. It specifies CATCPLAGDGETQYF. The V call is TRBV10-3, the J call TRBJ2-5; 11 bases map to TRBD2. Germline loops: CDR1 ENHRY, CDR2 SYGVKD. The CDR3 is made up of 15 amino acids. The V gene end was trimmed by 10 bases and the J gene end by 5 bases; junction bases not matched to a gene: 12.

The chain is built from TRBV18 and TRBJ1-5; TRBD1 agrees at 9 bases. Unmatched junction bases numbered 4, after V lost 6 bases and J lost 4 bases. The CDR3 is 14 residues long. Germline loops: CDR1 KGHSH, CDR2 LQKENI. The CDR3 loop is CASSRDRENQPQHF. CDR3 bases: TGTGCCAGCTCCCGGGACAGGGAGAATCAGCCCCAGCATTTT.

Only a few counts were recorded for this clone. V gene TRBV7-9 combines with J gene TRBJ1-4, with 10 bases identical to TRBD1. J lost 11 bases, V lost 4 bases, and 7 bases had no gene match. The length of the CDR3 is 14 residues. Germline-derived CDR1 and CDR2 are SEHNR and FQNEAQ (reference sequence). Here the CDR3 DNA reads TGTGCCAGCAGCTCCACCGGGACAGGGGACAAACTGTTTTTT. Residues: CASSSTGTGDKLFF.

This chain joins TRBV28 and TRBJ2-7, with D perhaps TRBD1 (6 bases). Between the trimmed V and J ends, which lost 10 bases and 5 bases, there was a span of 21 bases. Germline loops: CDR1 MDHEN, CDR2 SYDVKM. The CDR3 runs to 14 residues. CDR3 sequence (DNA): TGTGCCATTCATCAGGGACAACCCTTGCACGAGCAGTACTTC. Translation gives CAIHQGQPLHEQYF. The whole variable domain, remainder taken from reference TRBV28 and TRBJ2-7, is DVKVTQSSRYLVKRTGEKVFLECVQDMDHENMFWYRQDPGLGLRLIYFSYDVKMKEKGDIPEGYSVSREKKERFSLILESASTNQTSMYLCAIHQGQPLHEQYFGPGTRLTVT.

This sequence joins TRBV9 and TRBJ2-5; D is possibly TRBD1 (6 bases). This CDR3 region has 15 residues. From germline, CDR1 is SGDLS and CDR2 YYNGEE. Trimming pared 3 bases from V and 4 bases from J, leaving 16 bases between. Here the CDR3 reads CASSGGPTGSETQYF. The CDR3 coding sequence is TGTGCCAGCAGCGGGGGCCCCACAGGGTCAGAGACCCAGTACTTC. The variable domain in full, completed from reference TRBV9 and TRBJ2-5, reads DSGVTQTPKHLITATGQRVTLRCSPRSGDLSVYWYQQSLDQGLQFLIQYYNGEERAKGNILERFSAQQFPDLHSELNLSSLELGDSALYFCASSGGPTGSETQYFGPGTRLLVL.

This clone was observed a handful of times. The J gene is TRBJ1-5, the V gene TRBV19, with D perhaps TRBD1 (5 bases). Trimming removed 6 bases at V and 3 bases at J, with 21 bases between. CDR3 length: 17 amino acids. The germline gives CDR1 LNHDA, CDR2 SQIVND (reference sequence). The CDR3 bases are TGTGCCAGTAGGAGGTTGGTGGGGGGACGTAACAATCAGCCCCAGCATTTT. Translation gives CASRRLVGGRNNQPQHF.

The table lists this clone with a few counts. The rearrangement uses TRBV5-1 and TRBJ2-1; 11 positions match TRBD2. Germline CDR1 SGHRS, CDR2 YFSETQ. The CDR3 is made up of 16 amino acids. V lost 4 bases, J lost 8 bases, and 11 bases stayed unmatched. The DNA for the CDR3 is TGCGCCAGCAGCCCAACCACTAGCGGGAGCTTCCATGAGCAGTTCTTC. It codes for CASSPTTSGSFHEQFF. The variable domain in full, with the rest retrieved from reference TRBV5-1 and TRBJ2-1, is KAGVTQTPRYLIKTRGQQVTLSCSPISGHRSVSWYQQTPGQGLQFLFEYFSETQRNKGNFPGRFSGRQFSNSRSEMNVSTLELGDSALYLCASSPTTSGSFHEQFFGPGTRLTVL.

This clone has a handful of counts. This sequence joins TRBV20-1 and TRBJ1-2; tentative D call: TRBD1 (5 bases). The germline gives CDR1 DFQATT, CDR2 SNEGSKA (reference sequence). Trimming took off 8 bases at V and 4 bases at J, with 11 bases between the two ends. CDR3 size: 11 residues. The CDR3 DNA sequence: TGCAGTCCGAAGACAGTCTATGGCTACACCTTC. Protein: CSPKTVYGYTF.

This clone was observed a handful of times. This sequence joins TRBV2 and TRBJ2-2; tentatively, D is TRBD1 (5 bases). Trimming pared 5 bases from V and 2 bases from J, leaving 12 bases between. The V gene's germline CDR1 is SNHLY and CDR2 FYNNEI. This CDR3 is 15 amino acids long. This chain's CDR3 is CASSRQPVNTGELFF. Written as DNA, the CDR3 is TGTGCCAGCAGTCGACAGCCAGTCAACACCGGGGAGCTGTTTTTT.